The present T cell receptor beta chain was sequenced within a study of regulatory T cells in long-lasting Graves disease. Findings and limits, study-wide: Not thyroid tissue but only peripheral blood was studied.

The junction had 3 bases not matched to a gene; V was cut back by 1 base and J by 3 bases. From germline, CDR1 is SGHAT and CDR2 FQDESV (reference sequence). The length of the CDR3 is 15 residues. Sample time point: newly diagnosed GD, antithyroid drugs for less than 3 months. The authors made the TCR library using RNA they extracted from PBMCs. This clonotype was counted ten times or more. Its antigen is unknown. According to the study, TCR beta libraries were built with iRepertoire HTBI primers and CDR3-region Arm-PCR. TCRdb re-analysed the multiplex PCR reads in MiXCR, keeping a single row per CDR3 protein. The table shows some 490,000 distinct CDR3 sequences, with more than 10% occurring only once. These same records also appear under a second study, on T cells in Graves' hyperthyroidism and ophthalmopathy. This second study notes: Also found in blood were most expanded thyroid clonotypes above 0.001.

This specimen was peripheral blood mononuclear cells (PBMCs), taken at new diagnosis, from a patient treated with antithyroid drugs. The source is a young woman with Graves disease. The genes are TRBV11-1 and TRBJ2-5; 9 bases are a match to TRBD1. CDR3 in amino acids: CASSLVRTGEETQYF. CDR3 DNA: TGTGCCAGCAGCTTAGTACGGACAGGGGAAGAGACCCAGTACTTC.